This TCR beta chain was documented in a study of blood T cell repertoires in COVID-19. Study at large: From the United States, Italy and Spain came samples of acute and convalescent COVID-19. Sources were T cells, B-cell-depleted T cells, or PBMCs; the material itself was cDNA or gDNA.

V was clipped by 4 bases and J by 5 bases; unmatched bases: 6. This CDR3 contains 15 residues. Germline V gives CDR1 SGHKS, CDR2 YYEKEE (reference sequence). As processed by the authors: Reference gene primer amplification gave estimated nucleated cell counts. Repertoires were generated with immunoSEQ multiplex PCR, while TCRdb's copy carries only in-frame clones and drops some. Clone size and the V and J calls come from that table; the DNA yielded D and trimming. The sample records some 150,000 clones, around 90% being singletons. Sequencing input: peripheral blood. The TCR comes from a woman aged 60-75 years with acute or convalescent COVID-19. The chain recombines TRBV5-5 with TRBJ1-5; 10 bases fit TRBD1. The CDR3 nucleotides read TGTGCCAGCAGCCCGACAGGGGGCGACCATCAGCCCCAGCATTTT. It yields the protein CASSPTGGDHQPQHF.